This TCR beta chain appears in the sequencing data of a study of cytomegalovirus exposure and HLA in healthy donors. Study-wide results and limits: A later analysis showed TCR association rates differing by HLA locus, peaking at DRB1 and lowest at HLA-C.

PCR employed 60 Vbeta and 13 Jbeta primers. Original analysis: Counted up in a later analysis, unique TCR beta chains came to some 80 million, with roughly 11 million shared. Assay used: immunoSEQ multiplex PCR; TCRdb lists only in-frame clones, some missing. The DNA was the basis for D and trimming; V, J and clone size are from that table. The profile shows under 200,000 clones, about 76% of them singletons. The ends were cut back, 3 bases at V and 3 bases at J, with 8 bases in the middle. The CDR3 extends over 13 amino acids. Germline lookup yields CDR1 PRHDT and CDR2 FYEKMQ (reference sequence). In its sample, this clone was seen once. Its specificity is not known.

This sequence joins TRBV13 and TRBJ1-2, with D possibly matching TRBD1 (5 bases). The source of this sequence is a male donor in good health and CMV-seropositive. Sequencing was carried out using PBMCs. In nucleotides, the CDR3 is TGTGCCAGCAGCTTCTCCAGGGACTATGGCTACACCTTC. Encoded protein: CASSFSRDYGYTF. Supplemented by reference TRBV13 and TRBJ1-2, the full variable domain reads AAGVIQSPRHLIKEKRETATLKCYPIPRHDTVYWYQQGPGQDPQFLISFYEKMQSDKGSIPDRFSAQQFSDYHSELNMSSLELGDSALYFCASSFSRDYGYTFGSGTRLTVV.